This T cell receptor beta chain comes out of a study of T-cell reconstitution after alpha-beta-depleted transplantation in children. On this clonotype itself: What it binds is unknown.

General study findings and limits: Reported findings indicate that, about two months after transplant, alpha-beta T cells came from several hundred expanded clones, which were derived from non-depleted graft cells. Among T cells one year after transplant, newly produced cells accounted for most counts and diversity.

V dropped 6 bases and J dropped 5 bases, with 16 bases sitting between them. Germline V gene sequence: CDR1 DFQATT, CDR2 SNEGSKA (reference sequence). The CDR3 spans 13 residues. Construction of the TCRbeta library involved unique molecular identifiers. MiXCR was run by TCRdb on the PCR reads, yielding one entry per CDR3 protein. The data show 540,000 or so distinct CDR3 sequences, 23% seen once. The material sequenced was PBMCs, mostly from graft donor cells, taken 360 days after TCRalphabeta/CD19-depleted stem cell transplant. This receptor was identified in a boy less than two years old who had a stem cell transplant for acute myeloid leukemia, so the T cells may come from the graft donor. V gene TRBV20-1 combines with J gene TRBJ2-5, with D maybe TRBD2 (6 bases). The CDR3 is CSASGTALETQYF. DNA of the CDR3: TGCAGTGCGTCCGGGACTGCCTTGGAGACCCAGTACTTC.